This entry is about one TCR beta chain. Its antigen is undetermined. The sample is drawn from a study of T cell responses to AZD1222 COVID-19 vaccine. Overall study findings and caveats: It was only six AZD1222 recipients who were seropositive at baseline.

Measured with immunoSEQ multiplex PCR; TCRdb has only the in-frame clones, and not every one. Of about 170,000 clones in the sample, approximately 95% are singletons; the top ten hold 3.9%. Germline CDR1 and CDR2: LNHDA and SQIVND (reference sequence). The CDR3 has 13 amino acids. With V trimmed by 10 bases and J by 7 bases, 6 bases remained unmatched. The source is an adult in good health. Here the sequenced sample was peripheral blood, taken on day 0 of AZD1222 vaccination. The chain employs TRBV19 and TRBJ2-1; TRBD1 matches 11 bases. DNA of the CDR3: TGTGCCACCAGTTGGGACAGGGGGAATGAGCAGTTCTTC. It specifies CATSWDRGNEQFF.